This TCR beta chain was recovered during a study of OX40 agonist ivuxolimab in advanced cancers. Study-wide points: Normalized expansion of T-cell clones was also low for some nonresponders.

Repertoires were generated with immunoSEQ multiplex PCR, while TCRdb's copy carries only in-frame clones and drops some. This sample has approximately 13,000 clones, with approximately 80% found just once. Note on this clone: What it binds is unknown.

The source of this sequence is an adult with an advanced solid tumor such as melanoma, head and neck, liver or kidney cancer. The sample consisted of CD4+ or CD8+ T cells sorted from blood, taken in a trial of the OX40 agonist ivuxolimab.

The DNA of the CDR3 is TGTGCCAGTAGTAAAAGACCGAGCCAAGAGACCCAGTACTTC. Protein product: CASSKRPSQETQYF. This chain links TRBV19 with TRBJ2-5; D unclear. CDR3 length: 14 residues. CDR1 is LNHDA, CDR2 SQIVND, per germline (reference sequence). Trimming cost V 4 bases and J 1 base, with 10 bases left between them.